This T cell receptor beta chain was observed in a study of PD-L1 blockade in urothelial cancer. For the study at large: In 2014 therapy began: atezolizumab 1,200 mg intravenously every 3 weeks.

On this clone: Its antigen is undetermined.

Every PCR received spiked-in synthetic TCR analog templates. This table comes from immunoSEQ multiplex PCR, and its TCRdb copy is limited to in-frame clones, with some not included. The data show 90,000 to 120,000 clones, approximately 85% seen once. Whole-study findings and limits: Expansion of tumor-associated blood clones at 3 weeks was greater in durable-benefit patients.

This specimen consisted of PBMCs, obtained around atezolizumab (anti-PD-L1) treatment. This clonotype originated in a man aged 45-65 years with urothelial cancer.

The DNA of the CDR3 is TGTGCCAGCAGCGCGACTAGCGGCTACAATGAGCAGTTCTTC. Translation gives CASSATSGYNEQFF. The chain couples TRBV9 to TRBJ2-1; 9 bases are a match to TRBD2. V shed 3 bases, J shed 3 bases, and the junction held 1 base outside the gene matches. Germline assignment: CDR1 SGDLS and CDR2 YYNGEE. The CDR3 sequence is 14 residues long.